This TCR beta chain was obtained from a study of T cells after yellow fever vaccination. This clonotype has only a few counts. Its specificity is not known. CDR1 is DFQATT and CDR2 is SNEGSKA in the germline V gene (reference sequence). The CDR3 extends over 13 amino acids. Trimming stripped 0 bases from V and 2 bases from J, with 5 bases between. Study-level findings and limits: Sorted repertoires could include abundant contaminating clonotypes from bulk cells. After the booster, over 95% of CD4 and about nine tenths of CD8 primary-response clones were re-detected.

UMIs and a universal primer site were added when TCR cDNA was made by 5'RACE template switching. TCRdb reprocessed the 5' RACE reads with MiXCR, giving one entry per CDR3 protein. The sample holds fewer than 450,000 distinct CDR3 sequences; roughly 11% are singletons and the top ten take less than 20%. V and J are TRBV20-1 and TRBJ1-5; no firm D call. The specimen comprised PBMCs, sampled on the day of the first yellow fever vaccination. The sequence derives from a man between 18 and 29 years old who received the YFV17D yellow fever vaccine. CDR3 region: CSARDGRNQPQHF. CDR3 DNA: TGCAGTGCTAGAGACGGACGCAATCAGCCCCAGCATTTT.